This T cell receptor beta chain was obtained from a study of blood T cell repertoires in COVID-19. Study-wide background: Some COVID-19 samples were acute and others convalescent; all came from the United States, Italy and Spain. From T cells, B-cell-depleted T cells, or PBMCs came the material, which was cDNA or gDNA.

This clone was observed a few times. Sequenced by immunoSEQ multiplex PCR; TCRdb stores in-frame clones only, minus some. The data hold some 150,000 clones, with 80% observed a single time. This CDR3 comprises 13 residues. CDR1 and CDR2 (germline): SNHLY, FYNNEI. V lost 3 bases and J lost 3, with 8 bases in between. The source material was peripheral blood. The V and J genes are TRBV2 and TRBJ1-1, with unresolved D. This TCR was recovered from a man between 60 and 70 years old with acute or convalescent COVID-19. CDR3 residues: CASSELEDTEAFF. The CDR3 DNA is TGTGCCAGCAGTGAGCTCGAGGACACTGAAGCTTTCTTT.